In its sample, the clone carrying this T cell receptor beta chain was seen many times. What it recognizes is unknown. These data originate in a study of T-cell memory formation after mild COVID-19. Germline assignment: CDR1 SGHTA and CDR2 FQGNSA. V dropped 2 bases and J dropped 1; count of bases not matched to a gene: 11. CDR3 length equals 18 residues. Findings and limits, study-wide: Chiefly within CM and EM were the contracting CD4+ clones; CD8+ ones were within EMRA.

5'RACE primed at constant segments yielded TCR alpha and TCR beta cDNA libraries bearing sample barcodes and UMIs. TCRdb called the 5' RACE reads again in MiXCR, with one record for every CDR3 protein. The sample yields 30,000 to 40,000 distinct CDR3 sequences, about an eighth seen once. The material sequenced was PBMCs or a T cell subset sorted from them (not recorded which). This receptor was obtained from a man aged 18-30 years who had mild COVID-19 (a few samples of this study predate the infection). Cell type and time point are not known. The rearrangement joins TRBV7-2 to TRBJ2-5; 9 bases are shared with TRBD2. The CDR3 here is CASSLISGGAQIQETQYF. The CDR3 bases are TGTGCCAGCAGCTTAATTAGCGGGGGAGCCCAAATCCAAGAGACCCAGTACTTC.